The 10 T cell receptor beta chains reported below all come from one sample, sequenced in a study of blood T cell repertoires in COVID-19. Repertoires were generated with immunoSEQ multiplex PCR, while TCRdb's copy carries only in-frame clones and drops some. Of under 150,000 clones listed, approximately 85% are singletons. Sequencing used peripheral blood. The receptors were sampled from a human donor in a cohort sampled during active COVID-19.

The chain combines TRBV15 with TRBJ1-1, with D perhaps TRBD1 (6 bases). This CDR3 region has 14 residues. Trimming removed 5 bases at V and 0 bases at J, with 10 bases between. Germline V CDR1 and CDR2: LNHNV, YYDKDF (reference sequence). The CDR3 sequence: CATSSGQLNTEAFF. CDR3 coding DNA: TGTGCCACCAGCTCTGGACAGCTGAACACTGAAGCTTTCTTT.

The CDR3 here is CASSEAKGDTEAFF. DNA of the CDR3: TGTGCCAGCAGTGAAGCGAAGGGAGACACTGAAGCTTTCTTT. The J gene is TRBJ1-1, the V gene TRBV2; D is ambiguous. Germline CDR1 and CDR2: SNHLY and FYNNEI. Trimming left V 0 bases short and J 3 bases short, with 8 bases between. The CDR3 length is 14 residues.

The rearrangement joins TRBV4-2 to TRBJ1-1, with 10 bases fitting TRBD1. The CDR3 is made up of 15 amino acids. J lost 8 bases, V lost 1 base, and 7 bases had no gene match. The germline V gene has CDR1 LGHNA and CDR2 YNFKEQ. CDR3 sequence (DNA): TGTGCCAGCAGCCAAGGGGACAGGGGCCAGGGAGAAGCTTTCTTT. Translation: CASSQGDRGQGEAFF.

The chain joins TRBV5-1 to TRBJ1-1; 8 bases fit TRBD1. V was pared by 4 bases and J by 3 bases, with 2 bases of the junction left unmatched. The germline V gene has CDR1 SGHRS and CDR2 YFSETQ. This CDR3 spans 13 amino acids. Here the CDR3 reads CASSATGDTEAFF. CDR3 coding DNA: TGCGCCAGCAGCGCGACAGGGGACACTGAAGCTTTCTTT.

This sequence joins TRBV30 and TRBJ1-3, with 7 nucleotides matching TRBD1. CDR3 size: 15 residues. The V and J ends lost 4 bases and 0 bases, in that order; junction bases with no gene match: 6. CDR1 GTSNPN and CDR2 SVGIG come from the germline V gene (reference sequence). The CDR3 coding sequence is TGTGCCTGGATCCGAGACAGGGCCTCTGGAAACACCATATATTTT. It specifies CAWIRDRASGNTIYF.

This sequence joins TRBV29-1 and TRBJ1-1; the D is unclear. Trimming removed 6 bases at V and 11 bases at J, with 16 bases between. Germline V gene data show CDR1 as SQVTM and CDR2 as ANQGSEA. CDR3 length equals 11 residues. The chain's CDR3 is CSVHRTGSAFF. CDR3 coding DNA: TGCAGCGTCCACCGGACTGGGTCCGCTTTCTTT.

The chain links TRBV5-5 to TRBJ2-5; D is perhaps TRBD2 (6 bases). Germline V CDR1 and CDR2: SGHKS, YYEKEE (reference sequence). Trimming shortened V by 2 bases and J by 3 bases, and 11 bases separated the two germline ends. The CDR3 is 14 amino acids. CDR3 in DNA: TGTGCCAGCAGCTTTTTGGGACTCAAAGAGACCCAGTACTTC. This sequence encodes CASSFLGLKETQYF.

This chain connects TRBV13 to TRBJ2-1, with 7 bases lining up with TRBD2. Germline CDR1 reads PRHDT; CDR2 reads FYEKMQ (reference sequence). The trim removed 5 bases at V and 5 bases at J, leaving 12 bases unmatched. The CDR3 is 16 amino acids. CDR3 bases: TGTGCCAGCAGCCGAAGTTGGGGGGGTTCGGACAATGAGCAGTTCTTC. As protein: CASSRSWGGSDNEQFF.

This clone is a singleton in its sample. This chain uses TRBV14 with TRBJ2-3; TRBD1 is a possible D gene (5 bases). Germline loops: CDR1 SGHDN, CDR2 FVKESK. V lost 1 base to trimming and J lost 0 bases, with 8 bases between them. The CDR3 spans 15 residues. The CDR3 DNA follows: TGTGCCAGCAGCCAAGGGACACCTAGCACAGATACGCAGTATTTT. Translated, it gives CASSQGTPSTDTQYF.

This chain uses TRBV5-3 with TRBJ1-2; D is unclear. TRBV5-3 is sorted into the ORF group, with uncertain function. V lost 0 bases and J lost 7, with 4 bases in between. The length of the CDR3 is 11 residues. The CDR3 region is CARSLGVGYTF. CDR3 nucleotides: TGTGCCAGAAGCTTGGGAGTTGGCTACACCTTC.